This T cell receptor beta chain was recorded in a study of CD8+ T cells in alopecia areata. As for the study in general: Treated patients were given 5 to 10 mg oral tofacitinib twice daily. Affected scalp percentage set treated patients' severity scores. Whole-study findings and limits: In scalp, tofacitinib significantly decreased clonality and expanded CD8+ clones among the top 100.

Trimming took 6 bases from V and 3 from J; bases not matched to a gene: 3. Germline CDR1 MNHEY, CDR2 SVGAGI. The length of the CDR3 is 14 residues. Treatment of the sample: oral pan-JAK inhibitor, 5-10 mg twice daily. Samples from alopecia areata patients were lesional scalp punch biopsies and peripheral blood. The authors extracted RNA and reverse transcribed it into cDNA as the sequencing template. The assay was immunoSEQ multiplex PCR, and TCRdb's table has in-frame clones only and misses some. The sample lists fewer than 110,000 clones, about 61% occurring once. Notes on this clone: What it binds is unknown.

The source material was CD8+ T cells sorted from blood, sampled at approximately week 56, from a patient treated with tofacitinib. The rearrangement joins TRBV6-5 to TRBJ2-7, with 12 positions matching TRBD2. The sequence came from a human donor with alopecia areata. CDR3 DNA sequence: TGTGCCAGCAGCCCACTAGCGGGGGGCTACGAGCAGTACTTC. Protein: CASSPLAGGYEQYF.